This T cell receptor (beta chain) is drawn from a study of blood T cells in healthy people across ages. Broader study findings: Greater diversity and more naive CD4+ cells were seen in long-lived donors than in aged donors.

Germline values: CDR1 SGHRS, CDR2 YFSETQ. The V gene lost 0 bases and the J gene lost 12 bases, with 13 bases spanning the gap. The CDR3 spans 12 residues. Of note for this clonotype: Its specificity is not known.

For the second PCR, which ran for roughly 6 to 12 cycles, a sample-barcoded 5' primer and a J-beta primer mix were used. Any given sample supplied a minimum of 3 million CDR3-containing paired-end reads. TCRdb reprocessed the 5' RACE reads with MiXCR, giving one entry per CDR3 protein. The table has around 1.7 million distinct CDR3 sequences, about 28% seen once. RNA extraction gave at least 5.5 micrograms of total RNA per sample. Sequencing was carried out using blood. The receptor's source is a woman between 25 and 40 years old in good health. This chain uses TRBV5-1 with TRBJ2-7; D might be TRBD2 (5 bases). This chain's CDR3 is CASSLDSGKPYF. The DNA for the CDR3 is TGCGCCAGCAGCTTGGACTCCGGGAAACCGTACTTC.